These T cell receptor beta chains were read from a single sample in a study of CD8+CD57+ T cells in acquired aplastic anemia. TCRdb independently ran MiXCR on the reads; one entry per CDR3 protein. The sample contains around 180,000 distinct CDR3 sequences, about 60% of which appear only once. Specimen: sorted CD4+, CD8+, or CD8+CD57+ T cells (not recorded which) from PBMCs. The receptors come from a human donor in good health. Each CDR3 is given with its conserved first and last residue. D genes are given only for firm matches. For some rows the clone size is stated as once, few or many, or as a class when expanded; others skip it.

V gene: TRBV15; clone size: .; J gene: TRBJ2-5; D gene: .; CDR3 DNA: TGTGCCACCAGCAGAGGAGACAAAGAGACCCAGTACTTC; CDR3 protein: CATSRGDKETQYF
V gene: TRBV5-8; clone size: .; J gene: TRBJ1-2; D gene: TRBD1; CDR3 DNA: TGTGCCAGCAGCTACGGACAGGCACCTAACTATGGCTACACCTTC; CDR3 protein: CASSYGQAPNYGYTF
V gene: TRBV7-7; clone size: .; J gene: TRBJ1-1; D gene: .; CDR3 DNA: TGTGCTAGCAGCTTAGTCGACCCGTCGAACACTGAAGCTTTCTTT; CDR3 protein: CASSLVDPSNTEAFF
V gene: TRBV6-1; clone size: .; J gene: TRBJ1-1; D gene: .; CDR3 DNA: TGTGCCAGCAGTTACAGGGCAGGGGAAAACACTGAAGCTTTCTTT; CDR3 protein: CASSYRAGENTEAFF
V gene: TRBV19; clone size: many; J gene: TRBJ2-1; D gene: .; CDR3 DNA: TGTGCCAGTAACCAAGCCTCATCGGACAATGAGCAGTTCTTC; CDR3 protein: CASNQASSDNEQFF
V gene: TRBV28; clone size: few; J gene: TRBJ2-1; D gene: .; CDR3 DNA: TGTGCCAGCAGGGTGCTATCTTACGGGACCTACAATGAGCAGTTCTTC; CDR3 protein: CASRVLSYGTYNEQFF
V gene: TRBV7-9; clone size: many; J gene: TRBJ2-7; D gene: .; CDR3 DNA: TGTGCCAGCAGCTTAGACAGAAACTACGAGCAGTACTTC; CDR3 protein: CASSLDRNYEQYF
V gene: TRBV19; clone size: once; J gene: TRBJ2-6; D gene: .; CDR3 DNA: TGTGCCACGGCAGATACTGGGGCCAACGTCCTGACTTTC; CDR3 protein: CATADTGANVLTF
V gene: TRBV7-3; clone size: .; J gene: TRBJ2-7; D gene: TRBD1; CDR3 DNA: TGTGCCAGCAGCTTGGGACAGGGAAACACCTACGAGCAGTACTTC; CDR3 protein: CASSLGQGNTYEQYF
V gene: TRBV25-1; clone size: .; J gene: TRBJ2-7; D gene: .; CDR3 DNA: TGTGCCAGCAGTGAATTAACCGGATACGAGCAGTACTTC; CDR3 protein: CASSELTGYEQYF
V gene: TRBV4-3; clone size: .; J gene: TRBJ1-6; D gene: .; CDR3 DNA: TGCGCCAGCAGCCGGGACAACTATAATTCACCCCTCCACTTT; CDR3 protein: CASSRDNYNSPLHF
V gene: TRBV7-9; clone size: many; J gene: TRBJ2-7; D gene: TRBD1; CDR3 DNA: TGTGCCAGCAGCTCGACAGGGGTGTCCTACGAGCAGTACTTC; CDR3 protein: CASSSTGVSYEQYF
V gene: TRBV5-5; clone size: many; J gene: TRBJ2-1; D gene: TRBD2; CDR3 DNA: TGTGCCAGCAGCTTGTGGCTAGCGGGAGCCTATGAGCAGTTCTTC; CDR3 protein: CASSLWLAGAYEQFF
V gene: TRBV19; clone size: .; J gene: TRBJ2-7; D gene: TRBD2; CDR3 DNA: TGTGCCAGTAGTATCGAAACTAGCGGCCCCTACGAGCAGTACTTC; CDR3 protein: CASSIETSGPYEQYF
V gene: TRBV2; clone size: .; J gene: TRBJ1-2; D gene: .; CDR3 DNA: TGTGCCAGCAGTGAAGATTCAGGGGAGTACTATGGCTACACCTTC; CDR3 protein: CASSEDSGEYYGYTF
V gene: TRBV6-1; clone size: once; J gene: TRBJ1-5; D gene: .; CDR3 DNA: TGTGCCAGCAGTCCCGCCGCCCCCAATCAGCCCCAGCATTTT; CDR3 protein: CASSPAAPNQPQHF
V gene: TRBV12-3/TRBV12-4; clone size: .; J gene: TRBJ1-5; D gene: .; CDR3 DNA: TGTGCCAGCAGCCTAAGTGGGGGCTGGGGTCAGCCCCAGCATTTT; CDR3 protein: CASSLSGGWGQPQHF
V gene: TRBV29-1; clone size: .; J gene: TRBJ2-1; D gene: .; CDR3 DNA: TGCAGCGTTGTAGGTTCTAGAGACAATGAGCAGTTCTTC; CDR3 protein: CSVVGSRDNEQFF
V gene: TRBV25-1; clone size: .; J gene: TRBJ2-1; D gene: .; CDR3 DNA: TGTGCCAGCAGTGCTGGGGGTTATGAGCAGTTCTTC; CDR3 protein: CASSAGGYEQFF
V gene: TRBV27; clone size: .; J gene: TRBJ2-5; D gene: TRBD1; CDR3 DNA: TGTGCCAGCAGTTACAGGGGCCCAGAGACCCAGTACTTC; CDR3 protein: CASSYRGPETQYF
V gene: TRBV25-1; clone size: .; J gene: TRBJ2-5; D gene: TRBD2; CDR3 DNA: TGTGCCAGCAGTCCCCCTAGACTAGCGGGAGAGACCCAGTACTTC; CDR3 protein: CASSPPRLAGETQYF
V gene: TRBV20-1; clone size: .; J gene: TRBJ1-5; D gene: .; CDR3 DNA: TGCAGTGCTAGGAGAACGGATCAGCCCCAGCATTTT; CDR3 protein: CSARRTDQPQHF
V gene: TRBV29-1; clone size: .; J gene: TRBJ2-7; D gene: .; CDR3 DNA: TGCAGCGTTGCTGCTATCGTCGGAAACGAGCAGTACTTC; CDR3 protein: CSVAAIVGNEQYF
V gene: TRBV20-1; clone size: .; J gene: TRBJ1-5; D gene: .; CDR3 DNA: TGCAGTGCCGGGGGCGTGGGAAATCAGCCCCAGCATTTT; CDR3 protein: CSAGGVGNQPQHF
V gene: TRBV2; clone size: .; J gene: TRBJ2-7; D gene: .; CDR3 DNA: TGTGCCAGCAGTGTAGAGACGGGCGAGCAGTACTTC; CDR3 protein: CASSVETGEQYF
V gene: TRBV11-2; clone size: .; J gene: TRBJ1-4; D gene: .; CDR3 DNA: TGTGCCAGCAGCCGAGACGGAGGGAATGAAAAACTGTTTTTT; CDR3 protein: CASSRDGGNEKLFF
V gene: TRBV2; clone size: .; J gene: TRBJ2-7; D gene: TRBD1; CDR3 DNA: TGTGCCAGCAGTGCGGGACAGGGAGTGAGCGAGCAGTACTTC; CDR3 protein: CASSAGQGVSEQYF
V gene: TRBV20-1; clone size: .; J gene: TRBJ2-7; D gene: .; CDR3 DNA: TGCAGTGCTACCCGACGGGCCTACGAGCAGTACTTC; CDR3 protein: CSATRRAYEQYF